The clone carrying this T cell receptor beta chain was recorded once. This entry belongs to a study of T-cell memory formation after mild COVID-19. CDR3 length: 16 amino acids. The germline CDR1 and CDR2 sequences are MNHEY and SMNVEV (reference sequence). V was clipped by 1 base and J by 6 bases; unmatched bases: 8. A single record per CDR3 protein comes from TCRdb applying MiXCR to the 5' RACE reads. The sample lists about 290,000 distinct CDR3 sequences; less than 20% were seen once. This receptor was identified in a man younger than 35 who had mild COVID-19 (a few samples of this study predate the infection). Cell type and time point are not known. Sequencing used PBMCs or a T cell subset sorted from them (not recorded which). The genes are TRBV27 and TRBJ2-3; 9 bases fit TRBD1. CDR3 nucleotide sequence: TGTGCCAGCAGTTTATGGACCGGGACAGGGAGGGATACGCAGTATTTT. Residues: CASSLWTGTGRDTQYF.